Shown below are 11 T cell receptor beta chains from a single sample sequenced in a study of CD8 T cells in Susac syndrome. When the RNA was reverse transcribed, random hexamers were used with an input of roughly 0.45 to 1 ug. One entry per CDR3 protein, called by TCRdb with MiXCR from the immunoSEQ multiplex PCR reads. The profile shows about 200,000 distinct CDR3 sequences, 85% to 95% of them singletons. Sequenced sample: CD4+ T cells from PBMCs. Every receptor here comes from a human donor in good health.

In this sample, this clonotype turned up once. V gene TRBV12-3 or TRBV12-4 combines with J gene TRBJ2-5, with 9 bases identical to TRBD1. V trimming: 3 bases; J trimming: 5 bases; junction bases outside the gene matches: 7. This CDR3 comprises 15 residues. The CDR3: CASSFGTGLAETQYF. DNA for the CDR3: TGTGCCAGCAGTTTCGGGACAGGGTTGGCCGAGACCCAGTACTTC.

This clonotype was recorded once. The J gene is TRBJ2-3, the V gene TRBV3-1; 8 bases map to TRBD1. The CDR3 contains 16 residues. V was clipped by 4 bases and J by 6 bases; unmatched bases: 12. The germline V gene has CDR1 LGHDT and CDR2 YNNKEL (reference sequence). CDR3 bases: TGTGCCAGCAGCCCTTTCTCAGGGGGCGCAATGGATACGCAGTATTTT. Its protein is CASSPFSGGAMDTQYF.

This rearrangement joins TRBV2 to TRBJ2-7; D remains ambiguous. This CDR3 comprises 13 residues. Germline CDR1 and CDR2: SNHLY and FYNNEI. With 6 bases removed from V and 3 bases from J, the gap between germline ends came to 12 bases. CDR3 residues: CASRPEKNYEQYF. The CDR3 DNA sequence: TGTGCCAGCAGGCCCGAAAAGAACTACGAGCAGTACTTC.

V usage is TRBV5-1 and J usage is TRBJ2-3; D might be TRBD1 (5 bases). The CDR3 extends over 14 amino acids. The V end was cut by 5 bases, the J end by 1 base, with 11 bases between. Germline loops: CDR1 SGHRS, CDR2 YFSETQ. CDR3 region: CASRKQEGTDTQYF. In nucleotides, the CDR3 is TGCGCCAGCAGAAAACAGGAAGGCACAGATACGCAGTATTTT.

V and J are TRBV5-6 and TRBJ2-7; perhaps TRBD2 as D (6 bases). Trimming removed 4 bases at V and 6 bases at J, with 14 bases between. CDR3 size: 13 residues. Looked up from germline, CDR1 is SGHDT and CDR2 is YYEEEE. The CDR3 DNA follows: TGTGCCAGCAGCCCCCAGGTGGGAGGCGAGCAGTACGTC. Amino acids: CASSPQVGGEQYV.

The rearrangement uses TRBV29-1 and TRBJ1-2; D may be TRBD1 (5 bases). V lost 7 bases and J lost 4, with 16 bases in between. There are 13 residues in the CDR3. Germline V CDR1 and CDR2: SQVTM, ANQGSEA. The CDR3 loop is CSAEPTGTYGYTF. As DNA, the CDR3 is TGCAGCGCCGAACCGACGGGGACCTATGGCTACACCTTC.

The chain has TRBV20-1 and TRBJ1-1; D call uncertain. The CDR3 contains 13 residues. Germline-derived CDR1 and CDR2 are DFQATT and SNEGSKA (reference sequence). The V end was cut by 6 bases, the J end by 5 bases, with 16 bases between. Here the CDR3 reads CSALVLAVTEAFF. CDR3 DNA: TGCAGTGCGCTCGTCCTCGCGGTTACTGAAGCTTTCTTT.

This clonotype appeared once. The chain carries TRBV20-1 and TRBJ1-1; D remains ambiguous. The CDR3 covers 13 residues. The V end was cut by 3 bases, the J end by 6 bases, with 14 bases between. Germline values: CDR1 DFQATT, CDR2 SNEGSKA (reference sequence). CDR3 region: CSARMANVAEAFF. The CDR3 DNA reads as TGCAGTGCTAGGATGGCCAACGTGGCTGAAGCTTTCTTT.

The CDR3: CASSLIGEANYGYTF. In DNA form, the CDR3 reads TGTGCCAGCAGCTTGATCGGGGAAGCTAACTATGGCTACACCTTC. The rearrangement joins TRBV5-6 to TRBJ1-2; unclear D gene. V was trimmed by 1 base and J by 0 bases, leaving 10 bases between them. The CDR3 is 15 residues long. From germline, CDR1 is SGHDT and CDR2 YYEEEE.

The count of this clonotype is one. The chain carries TRBV9 and TRBJ2-1; TRBD2 aligns across 11 bases. V trimming: 3 bases; J trimming: 9 bases; junction bases outside the gene matches: 8. Germline-derived CDR1 and CDR2 are SGDLS and YYNGEE. The CDR3 extends over 15 amino acids. CDR3 sequence: CASSARLAGSSEQFF. The DNA of the CDR3 is TGTGCCAGCAGCGCGAGACTAGCGGGATCGAGTGAGCAGTTCTTC.

This clonotype was observed a single time. The chain uses TRBV6-2 or TRBV6-3 and TRBJ1-1; TRBD1 might be the D (5 bases). V was clipped by 7 bases and J by 3 bases, with 9 bases between them. Germline V gene data show CDR1 as MNHEY and CDR2 as SVGEGT. This CDR3 has 12 amino acids. CDR3 in amino acids: CASKDSYTEAFF. In DNA, the CDR3 is TGTGCCAGCAAAGACAGTTACACTGAAGCTTTCTTT.